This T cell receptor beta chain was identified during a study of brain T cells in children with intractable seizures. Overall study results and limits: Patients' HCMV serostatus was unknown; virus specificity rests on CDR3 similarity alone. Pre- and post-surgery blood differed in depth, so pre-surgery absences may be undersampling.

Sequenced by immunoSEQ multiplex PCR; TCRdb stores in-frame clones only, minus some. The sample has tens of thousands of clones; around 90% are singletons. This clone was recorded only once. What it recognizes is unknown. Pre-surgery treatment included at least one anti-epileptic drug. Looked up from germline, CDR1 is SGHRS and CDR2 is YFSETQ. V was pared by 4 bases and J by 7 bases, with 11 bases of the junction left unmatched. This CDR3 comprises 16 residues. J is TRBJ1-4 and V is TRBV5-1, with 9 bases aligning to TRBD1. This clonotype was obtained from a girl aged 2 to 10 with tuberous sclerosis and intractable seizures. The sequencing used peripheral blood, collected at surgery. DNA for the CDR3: TGCGCCAGCAGCATAGTACAGGGGGCAGTGAGTGAAAAACTGTTTTTT. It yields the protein CASSIVQGAVSEKLFF.